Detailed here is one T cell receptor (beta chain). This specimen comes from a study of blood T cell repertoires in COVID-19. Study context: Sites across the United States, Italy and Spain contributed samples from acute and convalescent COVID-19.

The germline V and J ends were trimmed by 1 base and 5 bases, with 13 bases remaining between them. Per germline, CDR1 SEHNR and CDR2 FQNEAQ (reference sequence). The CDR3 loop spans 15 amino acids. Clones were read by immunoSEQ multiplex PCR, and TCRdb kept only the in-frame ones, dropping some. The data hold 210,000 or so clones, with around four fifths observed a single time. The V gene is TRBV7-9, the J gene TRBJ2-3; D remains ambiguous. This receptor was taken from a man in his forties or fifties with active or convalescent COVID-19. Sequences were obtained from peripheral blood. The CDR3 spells CASSLGQSGRDTQYF. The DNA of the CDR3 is TGTGCCAGCAGCTTAGGGCAGTCGGGTCGAGATACGCAGTATTTT.